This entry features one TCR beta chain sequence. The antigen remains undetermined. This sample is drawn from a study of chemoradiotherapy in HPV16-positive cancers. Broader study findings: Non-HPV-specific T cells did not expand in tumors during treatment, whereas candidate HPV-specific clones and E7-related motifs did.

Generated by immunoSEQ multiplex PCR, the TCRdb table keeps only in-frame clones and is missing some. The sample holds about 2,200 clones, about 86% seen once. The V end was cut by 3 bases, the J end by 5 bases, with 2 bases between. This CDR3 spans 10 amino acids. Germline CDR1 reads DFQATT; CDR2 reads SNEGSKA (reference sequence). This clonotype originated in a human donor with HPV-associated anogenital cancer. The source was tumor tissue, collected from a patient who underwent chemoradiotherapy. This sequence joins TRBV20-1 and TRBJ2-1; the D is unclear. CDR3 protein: CSARDNEQFF. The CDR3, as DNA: TGCAGTGCTAGGGACAATGAGCAGTTCTTC.